This TCR beta chain was documented in a study of regulatory T cells in long-lasting Graves disease. Ten or more counts support this clonotype. Its antigen is unknown. This sample's time point: newly diagnosed GD, antithyroid drugs for less than 3 months. Construction of the TCR library relied on RNA isolated from PBMCs. Arm-PCR of CDR3 regions and iRepertoire HTBI primers were the basis on which TCR beta libraries were built. TCRdb analysed the multiplex PCR reads with MiXCR anew, one entry per CDR3 protein. The data contain 450,000 to 500,000 distinct CDR3 sequences, 15% to 20% of them seen just once; the ten biggest clones take up about 12%. V trimming: 6 bases; J trimming: 1 base; junction bases outside the gene matches: 6. The CDR3 sequence is 16 residues long. In germline, CDR1 is SGHVS, CDR2 FQNEAQ. General study points: With persistent disease, TRBV28, TRBJ1-2 and TRBJ2-5 were the favored segments. Compared with new cases, persistent Graves' patients showed reduced TCR diversity.

This same sample was also taken into another study, of T cells in Graves' hyperthyroidism and ophthalmopathy. From that paper: First-round RT-PCR targeting the TCR CDR3 was performed with the HTBI primer set.

This sequence originates from a man in his forties or fifties with Graves disease. The source material was peripheral blood mononuclear cells (PBMCs), sampled at new diagnosis, from a patient treated with antithyroid drugs. V gene TRBV7-8 combines with J gene TRBJ1-5; 10 positions match TRBD1. The CDR3 protein is CASSWRTGGSNQPQHF. CDR3 nucleotide sequence: TGTGCCAGCAGTTGGCGGACAGGGGGAAGCAATCAGCCCCAGCATTTT.